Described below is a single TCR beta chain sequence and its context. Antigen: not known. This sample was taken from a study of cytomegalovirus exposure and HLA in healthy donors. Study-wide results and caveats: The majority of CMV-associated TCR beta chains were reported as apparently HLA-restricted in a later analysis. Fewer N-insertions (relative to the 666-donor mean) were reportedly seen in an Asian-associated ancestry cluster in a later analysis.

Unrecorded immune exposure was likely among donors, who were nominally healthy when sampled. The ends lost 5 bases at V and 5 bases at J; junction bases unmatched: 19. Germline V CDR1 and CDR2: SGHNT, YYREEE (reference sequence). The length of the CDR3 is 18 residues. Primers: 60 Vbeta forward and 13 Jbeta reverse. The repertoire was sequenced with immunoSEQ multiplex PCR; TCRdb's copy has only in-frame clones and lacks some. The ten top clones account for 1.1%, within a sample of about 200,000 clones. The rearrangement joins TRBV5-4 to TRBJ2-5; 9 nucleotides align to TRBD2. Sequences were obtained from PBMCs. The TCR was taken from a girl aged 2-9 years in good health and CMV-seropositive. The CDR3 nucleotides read TGTGCCAGCAGTAAAAGTCCGGGGGGCGGGAGGGCCGGTGAGACCCAGTACTTC. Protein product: CASSKSPGGGRAGETQYF.